The sample holds one count of the clone carrying this T cell receptor beta chain. Antigen: not known. The CDR3 contains 15 residues. The primer mix had 60 Vbeta and 13 Jbeta primers. The protocol was immunoSEQ multiplex PCR, while the TCRdb copy is restricted to in-frame clones and leaves out a portion. The data show 130,000 to 150,000 clones, with roughly 80% seen just once and roughly 1% held by the top ten. This record comes from a study of cytomegalovirus exposure and HLA in healthy donors. General study results and limits: According to an earlier analysis, most TCR beta V segments yielded productive rearrangements about 87% or about 30% of the time. The classifier reportedly diagnosed cytomegalovirus status with high sensitivity and specificity. Further analysis, carried out later, found HLA-associated TCR beta chains more clonally expanded than equally common other chains.

The material sequenced was PBMCs. This TCR was recovered from a man aged 18 to 35 in good health and CMV-seronegative. The V call is TRBV21-1, the J call TRBJ1-2. TRBV21-1 is a pseudogene locus. The CDR3 sequence: CASTTHPREDYGYTF. The CDR3 nucleotides are TGTGCCAGCACTACCCACCCCCGGGAAGACTATGGCTACACCTTC.